The rows below give T cell receptor beta chains drawn from one sample of a study of PD-1 blockade in classical Hodgkin lymphoma. Some clones are missing from TCRdb's copy, which holds only in-frame ones; the method was immunoSEQ multiplex PCR. The sample consists of tens of thousands of clones, 87% of them appearing once. The sequencing used peripheral blood mononuclear cells (PBMCs), collected before the fourth cycle of nivolumab. These receptors were taken from a human donor with classical Hodgkin lymphoma. The CDR3 runs from the conserved cysteine through the conserved F or W. D genes are given only for firm matches.

V	D	J	CDR3
TRBV5-1	.	TRBJ1-3	CASSSTTDGNTIYF
TRBV5-1	TRBD1	TRBJ2-3	CASSRTGTSTDTQYF
TRBV5-1	.	TRBJ1-4	CASSLGRAPTNEKLFF
TRBV5-1	TRBD2	TRBJ2-7	CASAGGSWFEQYF
TRBV7-9	TRBD1	TRBJ1-1	CASSSGQGWTEAFF
TRBV2	.	TRBJ2-2	CASKSWTGELFF
TRBV6-1	.	TRBJ1-3	CASSTSSGNTIYF
TRBV6-5	.	TRBJ1-3	CASSQGLGNTIYF
TRBV27	TRBD1	TRBJ1-6	CATTIRTGFDSPLHF
TRBV7-6	.	TRBJ2-2	CASSSQGGTGELFF
TRBV19	.	TRBJ1-2	CASSIDLGVANYGYTF
TRBV6-5	.	TRBJ2-5	CASSYLGGRPWYF
TRBV10-2	.	TRBJ2-7	CASRAGEQYF
TRBV5-1	TRBD1	TRBJ1-2	CASSTAGGNGYTF
TRBV29-1	.	TRBJ2-7	CSVEDTGYSHYEQYF
TRBV5-1	.	TRBJ2-3	CASSSRGGLSDTQYF
TRBV6-6	TRBD1	TRBJ2-7	CASSYSRGQGYEQYF
TRBV7-8	TRBD1	TRBJ1-1	CASSSPGQALMNTEAFF
TRBV5-1	.	TRBJ1-1	CASSLQENTEAFF
TRBV7-2	.	TRBJ1-5	CASSSEYQPQHF
TRBV5-1	.	TRBJ2-7	CASSLGGGGTYEQYF
TRBV28	TRBD1	TRBJ1-3	CASTQTGSGNTIYF
TRBV2	.	TRBJ1-3	CASSALGSGNTIYF
TRBV5-1	.	TRBJ2-7	CASSLAGFEQYF
TRBV28	.	TRBJ1-1	CASAEVNTEAFF
TRBV10-2	.	TRBJ1-5	CASSESGWPYSNQPQHF
TRBV28	TRBD1	TRBJ1-3	CASSLAGTGLRFGNTIYF
TRBV5-1	.	TRBJ1-3	CASSLSWQSGNTIYF
TRBV7-9	.	TRBJ2-7	CASSLDGYDEQYF
TRBV6-6	.	TRBJ1-1	CASSYSKDFTAFF
TRBV28	TRBD1	TRBJ2-2	CASSFMTGGHTGELFF
TRBV6-5	.	TRBJ1-5	CASRPRQAGMPQHF
TRBV2	.	TRBJ1-1	CASTGGANTEAFF
TRBV9	.	TRBJ2-6	CASSGPDISGANVLTF
TRBV5-1	TRBD1	TRBJ1-3	CASSSDRLGDLSGNTIYF
TRBV7-8	.	TRBJ2-1	CASSQSDQGNEQFF
TRBV5-1	TRBD1	TRBJ2-2	CASSLRTGDTGELFF
TRBV5-4	.	TRBJ1-3	CASSAPGIVSGNTIYF
TRBV29-1	.	TRBJ1-2	CSVAPGVNGGYTF
TRBV5-1	.	TRBJ1-5	CASSLTGGPQPQHF
TRBV5-1	TRBD2	TRBJ2-7	CASSLVSGGSYEQYF
TRBV6-6	.	TRBJ2-6	CASSYSRAGANVLTF
TRBV5-1	.	TRBJ1-2	CASSRTADGYTF
TRBV10-3	TRBD1	TRBJ1-2	CAISAMQGASGYTF
TRBV5-1	.	TRBJ1-1	CASSFQGGITEAFF
TRBV6-4	.	TRBJ2-6	CASKSEAGANVLTF
TRBV6-1	.	TRBJ1-6	CATQPLDGLRSPLHF
TRBV18	.	TRBJ1-5	CASSPPRGKGKHSNQPQHF